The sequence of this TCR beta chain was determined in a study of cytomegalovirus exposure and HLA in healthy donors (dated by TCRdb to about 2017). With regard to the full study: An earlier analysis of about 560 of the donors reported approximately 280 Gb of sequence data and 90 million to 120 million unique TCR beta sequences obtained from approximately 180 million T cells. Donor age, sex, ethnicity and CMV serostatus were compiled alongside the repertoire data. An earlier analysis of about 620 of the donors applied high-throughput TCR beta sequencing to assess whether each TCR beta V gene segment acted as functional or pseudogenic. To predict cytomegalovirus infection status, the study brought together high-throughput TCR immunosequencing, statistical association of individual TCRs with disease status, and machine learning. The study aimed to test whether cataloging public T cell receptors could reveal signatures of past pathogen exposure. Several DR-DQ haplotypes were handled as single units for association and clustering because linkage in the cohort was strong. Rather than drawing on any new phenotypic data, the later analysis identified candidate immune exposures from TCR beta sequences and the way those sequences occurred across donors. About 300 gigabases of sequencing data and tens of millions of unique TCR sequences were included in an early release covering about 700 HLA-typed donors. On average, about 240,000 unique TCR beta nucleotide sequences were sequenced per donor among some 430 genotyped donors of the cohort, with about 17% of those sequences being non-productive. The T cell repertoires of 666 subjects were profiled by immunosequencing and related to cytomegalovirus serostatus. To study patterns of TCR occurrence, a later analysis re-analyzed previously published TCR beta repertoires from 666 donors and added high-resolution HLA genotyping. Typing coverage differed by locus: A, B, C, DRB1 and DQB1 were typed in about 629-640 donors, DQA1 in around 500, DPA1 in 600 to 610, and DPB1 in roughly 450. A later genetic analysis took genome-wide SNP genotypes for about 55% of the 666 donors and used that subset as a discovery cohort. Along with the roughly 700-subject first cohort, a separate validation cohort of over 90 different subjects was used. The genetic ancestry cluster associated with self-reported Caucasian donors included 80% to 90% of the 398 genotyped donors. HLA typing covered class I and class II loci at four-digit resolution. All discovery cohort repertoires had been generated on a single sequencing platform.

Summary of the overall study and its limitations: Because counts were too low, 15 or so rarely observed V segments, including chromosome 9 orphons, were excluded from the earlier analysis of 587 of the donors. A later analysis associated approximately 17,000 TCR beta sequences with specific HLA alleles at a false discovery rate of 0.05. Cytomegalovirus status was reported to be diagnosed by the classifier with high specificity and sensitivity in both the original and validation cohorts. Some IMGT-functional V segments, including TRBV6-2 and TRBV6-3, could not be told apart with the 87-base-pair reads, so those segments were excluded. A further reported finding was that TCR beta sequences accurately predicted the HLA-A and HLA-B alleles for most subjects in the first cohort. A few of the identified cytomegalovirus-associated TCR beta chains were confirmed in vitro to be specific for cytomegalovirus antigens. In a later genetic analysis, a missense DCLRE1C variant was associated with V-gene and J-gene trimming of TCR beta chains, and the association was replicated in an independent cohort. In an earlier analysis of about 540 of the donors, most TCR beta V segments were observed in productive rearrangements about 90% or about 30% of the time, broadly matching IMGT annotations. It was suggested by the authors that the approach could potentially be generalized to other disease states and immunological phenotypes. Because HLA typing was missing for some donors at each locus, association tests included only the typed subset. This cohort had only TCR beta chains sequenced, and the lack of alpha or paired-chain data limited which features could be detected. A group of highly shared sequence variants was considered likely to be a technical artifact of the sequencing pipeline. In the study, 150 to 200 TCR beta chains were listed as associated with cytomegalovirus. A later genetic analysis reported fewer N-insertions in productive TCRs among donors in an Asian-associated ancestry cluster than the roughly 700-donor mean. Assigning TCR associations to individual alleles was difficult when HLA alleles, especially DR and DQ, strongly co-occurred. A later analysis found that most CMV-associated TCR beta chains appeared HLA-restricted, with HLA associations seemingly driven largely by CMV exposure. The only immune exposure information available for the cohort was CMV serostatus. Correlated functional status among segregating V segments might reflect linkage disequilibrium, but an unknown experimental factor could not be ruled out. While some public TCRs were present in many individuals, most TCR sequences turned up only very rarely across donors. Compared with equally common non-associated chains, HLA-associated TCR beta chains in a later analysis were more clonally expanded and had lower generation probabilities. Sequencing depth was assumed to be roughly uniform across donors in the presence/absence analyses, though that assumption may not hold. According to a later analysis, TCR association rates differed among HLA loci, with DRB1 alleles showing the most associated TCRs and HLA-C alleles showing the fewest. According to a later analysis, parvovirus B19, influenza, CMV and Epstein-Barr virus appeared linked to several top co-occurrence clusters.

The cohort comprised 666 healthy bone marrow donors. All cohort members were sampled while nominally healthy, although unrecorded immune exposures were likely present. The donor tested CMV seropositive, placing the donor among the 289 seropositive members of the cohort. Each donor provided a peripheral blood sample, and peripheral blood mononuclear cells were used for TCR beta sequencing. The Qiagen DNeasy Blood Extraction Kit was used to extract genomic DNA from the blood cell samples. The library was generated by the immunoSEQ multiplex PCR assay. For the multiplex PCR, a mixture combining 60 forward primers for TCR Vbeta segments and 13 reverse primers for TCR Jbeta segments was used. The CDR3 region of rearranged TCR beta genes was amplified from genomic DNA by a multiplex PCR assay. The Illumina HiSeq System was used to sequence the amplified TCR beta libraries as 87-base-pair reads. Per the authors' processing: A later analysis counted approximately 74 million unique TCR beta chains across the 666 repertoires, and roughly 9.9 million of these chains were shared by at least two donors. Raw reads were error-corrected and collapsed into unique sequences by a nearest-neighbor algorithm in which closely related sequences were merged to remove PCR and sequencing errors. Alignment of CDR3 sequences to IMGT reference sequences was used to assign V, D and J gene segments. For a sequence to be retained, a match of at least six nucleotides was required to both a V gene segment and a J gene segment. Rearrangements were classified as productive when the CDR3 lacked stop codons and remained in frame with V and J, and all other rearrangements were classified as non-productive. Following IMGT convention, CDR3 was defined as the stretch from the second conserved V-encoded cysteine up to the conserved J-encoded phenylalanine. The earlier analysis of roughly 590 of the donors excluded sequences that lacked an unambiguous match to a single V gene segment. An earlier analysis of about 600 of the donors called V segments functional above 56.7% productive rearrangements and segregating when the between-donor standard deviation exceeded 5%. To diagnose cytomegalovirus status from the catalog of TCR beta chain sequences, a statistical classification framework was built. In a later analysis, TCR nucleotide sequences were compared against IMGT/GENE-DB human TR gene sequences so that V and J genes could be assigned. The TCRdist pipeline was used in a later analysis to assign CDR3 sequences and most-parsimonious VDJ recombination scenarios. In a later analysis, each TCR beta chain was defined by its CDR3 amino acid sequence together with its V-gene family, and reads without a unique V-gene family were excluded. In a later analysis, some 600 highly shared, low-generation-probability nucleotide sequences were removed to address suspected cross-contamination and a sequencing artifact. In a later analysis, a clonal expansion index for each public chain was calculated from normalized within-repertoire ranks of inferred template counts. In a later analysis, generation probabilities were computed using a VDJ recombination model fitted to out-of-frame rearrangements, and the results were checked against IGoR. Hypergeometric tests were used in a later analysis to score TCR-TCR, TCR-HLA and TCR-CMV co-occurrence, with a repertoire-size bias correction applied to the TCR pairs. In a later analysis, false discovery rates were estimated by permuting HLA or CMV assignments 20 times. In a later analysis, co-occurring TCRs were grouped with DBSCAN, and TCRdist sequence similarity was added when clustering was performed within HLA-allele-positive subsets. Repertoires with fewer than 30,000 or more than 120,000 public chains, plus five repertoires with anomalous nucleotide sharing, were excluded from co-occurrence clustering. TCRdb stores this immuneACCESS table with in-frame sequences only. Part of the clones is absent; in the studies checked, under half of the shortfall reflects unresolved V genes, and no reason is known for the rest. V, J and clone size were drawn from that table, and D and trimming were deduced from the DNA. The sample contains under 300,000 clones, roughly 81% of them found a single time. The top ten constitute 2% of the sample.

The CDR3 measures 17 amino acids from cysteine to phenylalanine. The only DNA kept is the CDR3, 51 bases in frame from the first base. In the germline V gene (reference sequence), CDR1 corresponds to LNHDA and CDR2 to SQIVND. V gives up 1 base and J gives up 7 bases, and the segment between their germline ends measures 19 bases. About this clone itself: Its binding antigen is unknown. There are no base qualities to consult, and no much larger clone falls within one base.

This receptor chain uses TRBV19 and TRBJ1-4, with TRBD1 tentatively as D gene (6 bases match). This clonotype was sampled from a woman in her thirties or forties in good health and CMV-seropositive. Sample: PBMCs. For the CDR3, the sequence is CASSIGGGPGNGEKLFF. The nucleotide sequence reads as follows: TGTGCCAGTAGTATAGGGGGGGGCCCGGGGAACGGTGAAAAACTGTTTTTT.